One and the same sample provided the 14 T cell receptor beta chains below, sequenced in a study of PD-L1 blockade in urothelial cancer. Generated by immunoSEQ multiplex PCR, the TCRdb table keeps only in-frame clones and is missing some. In the table there are about 100,000 clones, over 80% of which are singletons. Material: PBMCs, obtained around atezolizumab (anti-PD-L1) treatment. The receptors derive from a woman of 80 years or more with urothelial cancer.

V usage is TRBV10-2 and J usage is TRBJ1-3; 10 positions agree with TRBD1. The J segment lost 7 bases and the V segment lost 3 bases, leaving 3 bases of the junction unmatched. The germline V gene has CDR1 WSHSY and CDR2 SAAADI. The CDR3 covers 14 residues. The CDR3 coding sequence is TGCGCCAGCAGTGAAAGGACAGGGGGGAACACCATATATTTT. It codes for CASSERTGGNTIYF.

J is TRBJ2-2 and V is TRBV14, with TRBD2 identical over 7 bases. V lost 1 base, J lost 4 bases, and 6 bases stayed unmatched. This CDR3 is 16 amino acids long. Looked up from germline, CDR1 is SGHDN and CDR2 is FVKESK. CDR3 region: CASSQAYGTTTGELFF. The CDR3 nucleotides are TGTGCCAGCAGCCAAGCATACGGGACTACCACCGGGGAGCTGTTTTTT.

The rearrangement joins TRBV2 to TRBJ2-1; tentative D call: TRBD2 (6 bases). CDR3 size: 17 residues. The V gene lost 6 bases and the J gene lost 3 bases, with 21 bases spanning the gap. Germline CDR1 and CDR2: SNHLY and FYNNEI. DNA of the CDR3: TGTGCCAGCAGGGCCCTAAGGATTAGCGGAGTCTACAATGAGCAGTTCTTC. Its protein product is CASRALRISGVYNEQFF.

The chain is built from TRBV27 and TRBJ2-7; 10 nucleotides match TRBD1. The germline CDR1 and CDR2 sequences are MNHEY and SMNVEV (reference sequence). V shed 7 bases, J shed 2 bases, and the junction held 5 bases outside the gene matches. CDR3 length equals 14 residues. The CDR3 nucleotides read TGTGCCAGCACGGGACAGGGGTTTCCCTACGAGCAGTACTTC. Its translation is CASTGQGFPYEQYF.

The V and J genes are TRBV14 and TRBJ1-5; no reliable D call. Germline CDR1 reads SGHDN; CDR2 reads FVKESK. V was shortened by 1 base and J by 5 bases, with 6 bases between the two germline ends. This CDR3 is built from 13 residues. DNA of the CDR3: TGTGCCAGCAGCCAAGGGCTCGATCAGCCCCAGCATTTT. The encoded protein is CASSQGLDQPQHF.

The chain has TRBV5-4 and TRBJ2-3; possibly TRBD1 for D (5 bases). CDR1 and CDR2 from the germline V gene are SGHNT and YYREEE (reference sequence). This CDR3 contains 13 residues. Trimming removed 7 bases from V and 3 bases from J, with 12 bases in between. CDR3 sequence (DNA): TGTGCCAGCGGATCGGCAGGGACAGATACGCAGTATTTT. Its translation: CASGSAGTDTQYF.

This sequence joins TRBV5-5 and TRBJ2-5; D perhaps matches TRBD1 (5 bases). This CDR3 contains 15 residues. CDR1 is SGHKS, CDR2 YYEKEE, per germline (reference sequence). Trimming pared 0 bases from V and 5 bases from J, leaving 14 bases between. The CDR3 spells CASSLEITGGETQYF. DNA for the CDR3: TGTGCCAGCAGCTTGGAGATAACAGGCGGCGAGACCCAGTACTTC. Full variable domain (remainder filled in from reference TRBV5-5 and TRBJ2-5): DAGVTQSPTHLIKTRGQQVTLRCSPISGHKSVSWYQQVLGQGPQFIFQYYEKEERGRGNFPDRFSARQFPNYSSELNVNALLLGDSALYLCASSLEITGGETQYFGPGTRLLVL.

This chain connects TRBV5-1 to TRBJ2-5, with a tentative D call TRBD1 (6 bases). Trimming took 2 bases from V and 5 from J, leaving 10 bases between them. Germline-derived CDR1 and CDR2 are SGHRS and YFSETQ. The CDR3 sequence is 13 residues long. CDR3 bases: TGCGCCAGCAGCTTACAGGGTAGCGAGACCCAGTACTTC. Its protein is CASSLQGSETQYF.

The chain couples TRBV13 to TRBJ1-1, with 9 bases identical to TRBD1. V trimming: 6 bases; J trimming: 0 bases; junction bases outside the gene matches: 8. Germline loops: CDR1 PRHDT, CDR2 FYEKMQ (reference sequence). There are 16 residues in the CDR3. The CDR3 DNA reads as TGTGCCAGCAGTCAACGACAGGGGGGAATGAACACTGAAGCTTTCTTT. Translating it yields CASSQRQGGMNTEAFF.

The chain is built from TRBV4-1 and TRBJ2-7, with TRBD1 identical over 9 bases. V was pared by 4 bases and J by 2 bases, with 9 bases of the junction left unmatched. Germline values: CDR1 MGHRA, CDR2 YSYEKL. This CDR3 is built from 16 residues. CDR3: CASSPSPGQGTYEQYF. The CDR3, as DNA: TGCGCCAGCAGCCCCTCCCCGGGACAGGGAACCTACGAGCAGTACTTC.

The rearrangement joins TRBV5-4 to TRBJ2-5, with 12 bases lining up with TRBD2. This CDR3 is built from 15 residues. Trimming cost V 4 bases and J 9 bases; bases outside gene matches: 10. CDR1 and CDR2 (germline): SGHNT, YYREEE (reference sequence). CDR3 sequence reads: CASSIRTSGDRAQYF. The CDR3 bases are TGTGCCAGCAGCATTCGGACTAGCGGGGACAGGGCCCAGTACTTC.

V is TRBV6-6 and J is TRBJ2-3, with a possible D match to TRBD1 (5 bases). CDR1 MNHNY and CDR2 SVGAGI come from the germline V gene (reference sequence). CDR3 size: 13 residues. V was cut by 5 bases and J by 7 bases, with 13 bases left in between. Written as DNA, the CDR3 is TGTGCCAGCAGTACGCCCCCAGGGTATACGCAGTATTTT. Translating gives CASSTPPGYTQYF.

Notes on this clone: Compared with germline, one end of the junction differs, possibly owing to a read error. The chain recombines TRBV28 with TRBJ1-5; 10 positions match TRBD1. Germline lookup yields CDR1 MDHEN and CDR2 SYDVKM. CDR3 length: 11 amino acids. CDR3 residues: CASSFKGQGSF. As DNA, the CDR3 is TGTGCCAGCAGTTTTAAGGGACAGGGGTCATTT.

J is TRBJ2-1 and V is TRBV27; 14 nucleotides line up with TRBD2. The CDR3 is made up of 15 amino acids. V shed 6 bases and J 8 bases; nucleotides not matched to a gene: 6. Germline CDR1 and CDR2: MNHEY and SMNVEV (reference sequence). This CDR3 is CASSLGTSGSYEQFF. The CDR3 nucleotides read TGTGCCAGCAGCCTGGGGACTAGCGGGAGCTATGAGCAGTTCTTC.